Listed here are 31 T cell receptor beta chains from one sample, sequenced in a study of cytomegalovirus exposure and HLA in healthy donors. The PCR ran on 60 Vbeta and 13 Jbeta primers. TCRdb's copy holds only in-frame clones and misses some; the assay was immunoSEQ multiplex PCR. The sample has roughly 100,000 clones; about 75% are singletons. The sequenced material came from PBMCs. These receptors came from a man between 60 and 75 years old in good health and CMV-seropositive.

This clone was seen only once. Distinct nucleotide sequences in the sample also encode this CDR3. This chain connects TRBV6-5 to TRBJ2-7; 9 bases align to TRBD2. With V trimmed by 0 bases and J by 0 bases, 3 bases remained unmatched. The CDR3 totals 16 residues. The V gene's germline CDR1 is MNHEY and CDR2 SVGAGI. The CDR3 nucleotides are TGTGCCAGCAGTTACTCTAGCGGGGGCAGCTCCTACGAGCAGTACTTC. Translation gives CASSYSSGGSSYEQYF.

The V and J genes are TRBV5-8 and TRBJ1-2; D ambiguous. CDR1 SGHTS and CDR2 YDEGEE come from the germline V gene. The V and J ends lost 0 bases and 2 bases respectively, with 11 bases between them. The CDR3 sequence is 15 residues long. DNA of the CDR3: TGTGCCAGCAGCTTGGGGAGACTCACAAACTATGGCTACACCTTC. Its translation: CASSLGRLTNYGYTF.

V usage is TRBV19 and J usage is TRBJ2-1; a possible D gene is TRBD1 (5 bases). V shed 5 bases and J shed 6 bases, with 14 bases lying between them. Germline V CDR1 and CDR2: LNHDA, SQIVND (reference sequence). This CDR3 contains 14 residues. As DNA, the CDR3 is TGTGCCAGTAGTTCCCCTCGGCAGGGCAATGAGCAGTTCTTC. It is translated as CASSSPRQGNEQFF.

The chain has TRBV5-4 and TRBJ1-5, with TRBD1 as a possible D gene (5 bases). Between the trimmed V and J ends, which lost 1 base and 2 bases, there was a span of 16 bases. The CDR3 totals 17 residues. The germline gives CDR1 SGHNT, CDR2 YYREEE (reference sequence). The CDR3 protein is CASSLLDTRKGNQPQHF. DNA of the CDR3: TGTGCCAGCAGCTTGTTGGACACCCGAAAGGGCAATCAGCCCCAGCATTTT.

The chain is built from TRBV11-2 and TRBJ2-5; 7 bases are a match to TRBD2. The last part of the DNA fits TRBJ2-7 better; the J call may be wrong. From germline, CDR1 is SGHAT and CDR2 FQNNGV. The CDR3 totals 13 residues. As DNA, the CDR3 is TGTGCCAGCAGCTGGGGGGGTGGCTACGAGCAGTACTTC. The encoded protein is CASSWGGGYEQYF.

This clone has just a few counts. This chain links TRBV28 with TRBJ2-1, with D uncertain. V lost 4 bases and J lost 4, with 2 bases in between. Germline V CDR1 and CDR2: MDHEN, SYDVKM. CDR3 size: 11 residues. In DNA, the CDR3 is TGTGCCAGCAGTTCATACAATGAGCAGTTCTTC. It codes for CASSSYNEQFF.

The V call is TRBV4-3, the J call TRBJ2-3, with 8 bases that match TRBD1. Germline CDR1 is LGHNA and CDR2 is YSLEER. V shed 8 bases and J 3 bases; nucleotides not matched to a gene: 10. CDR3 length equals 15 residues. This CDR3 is CASSLDRGLTDTQYF. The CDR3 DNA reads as TGCGCCAGCTCTTTAGACAGGGGATTGACAGATACGCAGTATTTT.

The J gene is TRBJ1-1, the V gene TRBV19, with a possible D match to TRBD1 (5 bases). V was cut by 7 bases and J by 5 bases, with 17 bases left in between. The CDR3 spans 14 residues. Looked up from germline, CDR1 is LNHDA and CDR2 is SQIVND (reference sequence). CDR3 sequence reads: CASILFKGKTEAFF. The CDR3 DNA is TGTGCCAGTATCCTCTTCAAGGGGAAGACTGAAGCTTTCTTT.

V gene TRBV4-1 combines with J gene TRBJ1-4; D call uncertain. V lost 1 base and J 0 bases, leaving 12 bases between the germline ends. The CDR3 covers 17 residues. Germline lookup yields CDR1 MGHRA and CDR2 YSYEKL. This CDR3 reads CASSQALVGSTNEKLFF. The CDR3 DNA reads TGCGCCAGCAGCCAAGCATTGGTGGGCTCAACTAATGAAAAACTGTTTTTT.

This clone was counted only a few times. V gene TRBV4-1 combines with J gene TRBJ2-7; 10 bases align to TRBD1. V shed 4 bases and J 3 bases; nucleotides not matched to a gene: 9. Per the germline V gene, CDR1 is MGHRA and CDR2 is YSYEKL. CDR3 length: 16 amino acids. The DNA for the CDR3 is TGCGCCAGCAGCCGCGCGGAAGGACAGGGGGTCTACGAGCAGTACTTC. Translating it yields CASSRAEGQGVYEQYF.

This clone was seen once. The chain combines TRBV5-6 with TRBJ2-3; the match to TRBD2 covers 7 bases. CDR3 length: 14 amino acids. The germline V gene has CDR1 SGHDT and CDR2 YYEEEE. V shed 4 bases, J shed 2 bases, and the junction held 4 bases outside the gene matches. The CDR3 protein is CASSPSGNTDTQYF. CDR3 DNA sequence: TGTGCCAGCAGCCCGAGCGGGAACACAGATACGCAGTATTTT.

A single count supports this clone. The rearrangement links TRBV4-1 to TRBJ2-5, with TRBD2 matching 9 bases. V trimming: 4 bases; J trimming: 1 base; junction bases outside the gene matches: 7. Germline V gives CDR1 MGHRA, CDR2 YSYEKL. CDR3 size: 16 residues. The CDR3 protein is CASSPSSGEFQETQYF. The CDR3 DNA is TGCGCCAGCAGCCCCTCTAGCGGGGAGTTCCAAGAGACCCAGTACTTC.

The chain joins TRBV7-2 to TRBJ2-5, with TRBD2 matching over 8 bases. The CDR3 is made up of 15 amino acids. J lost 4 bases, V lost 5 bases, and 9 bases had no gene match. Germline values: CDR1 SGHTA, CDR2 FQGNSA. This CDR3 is CASSPTGREGETQYF. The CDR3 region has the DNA TGTGCCAGCAGCCCCACCGGGAGGGAGGGAGAGACCCAGTACTTC.

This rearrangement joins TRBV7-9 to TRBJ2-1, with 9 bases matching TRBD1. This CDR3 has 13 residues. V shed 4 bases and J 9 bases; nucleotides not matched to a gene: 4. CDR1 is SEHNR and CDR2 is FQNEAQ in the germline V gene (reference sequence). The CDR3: CASSSTGGGEQFF. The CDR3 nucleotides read TGTGCCAGCAGCTCGACAGGGGGGGGTGAGCAGTTCTTC.

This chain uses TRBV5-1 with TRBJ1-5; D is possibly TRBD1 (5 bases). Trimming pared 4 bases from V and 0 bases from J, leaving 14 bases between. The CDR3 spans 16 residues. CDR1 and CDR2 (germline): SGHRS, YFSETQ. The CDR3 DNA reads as TGCGCCAGCAGCCCAGGGACGGGAGATAGCAATCAGCCCCAGCATTTT. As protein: CASSPGTGDSNQPQHF.

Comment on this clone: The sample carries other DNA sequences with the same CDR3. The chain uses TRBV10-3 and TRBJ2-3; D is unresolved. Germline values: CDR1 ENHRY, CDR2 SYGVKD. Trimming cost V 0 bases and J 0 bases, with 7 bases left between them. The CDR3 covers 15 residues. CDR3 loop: CAISESLTSTDTQYF. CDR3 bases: TGTGCCATCAGTGAGTCCCTGACAAGCACAGATACGCAGTATTTT.

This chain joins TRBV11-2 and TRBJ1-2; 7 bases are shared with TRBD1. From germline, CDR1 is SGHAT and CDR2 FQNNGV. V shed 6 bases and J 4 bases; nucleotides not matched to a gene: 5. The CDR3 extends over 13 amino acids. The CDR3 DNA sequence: TGTGCCAGCAGTCCGGGACAGAGCTATGGCTACACCTTC. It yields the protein CASSPGQSYGYTF. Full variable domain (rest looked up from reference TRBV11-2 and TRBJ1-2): EAGVAQSPRYKIIEKRQSVAFWCNPISGHATLYWYQQILGQGPKLLIQFQNNGVVDDSQLPKDRFSAERLKGVDSTLKIQPAKLEDSAVYLCASSPGQSYGYTFGSGTRLTVV.

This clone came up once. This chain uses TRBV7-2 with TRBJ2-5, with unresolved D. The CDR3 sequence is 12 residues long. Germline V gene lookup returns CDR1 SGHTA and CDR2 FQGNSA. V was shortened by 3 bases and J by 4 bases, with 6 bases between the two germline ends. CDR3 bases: TGTGCCAGCAGCTTTAGTAGAGAGACCCAGTACTTC. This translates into CASSFSRETQYF.

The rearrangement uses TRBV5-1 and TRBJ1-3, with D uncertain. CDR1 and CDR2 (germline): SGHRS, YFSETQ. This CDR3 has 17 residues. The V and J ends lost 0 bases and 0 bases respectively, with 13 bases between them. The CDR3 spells CASSLAPTVRSGNTIYF. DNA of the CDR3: TGCGCCAGCAGCTTGGCACCTACAGTGCGCTCTGGAAACACCATATATTTT.

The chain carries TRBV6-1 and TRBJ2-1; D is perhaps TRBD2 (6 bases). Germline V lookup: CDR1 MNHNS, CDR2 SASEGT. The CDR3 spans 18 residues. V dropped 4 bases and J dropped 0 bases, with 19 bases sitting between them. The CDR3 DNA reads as TGTGCCAGCAGTGGGGCGGGGTCTAGCGTGGGCTCCTACAATGAGCAGTTCTTC. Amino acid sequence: CASSGAGSSVGSYNEQFF.

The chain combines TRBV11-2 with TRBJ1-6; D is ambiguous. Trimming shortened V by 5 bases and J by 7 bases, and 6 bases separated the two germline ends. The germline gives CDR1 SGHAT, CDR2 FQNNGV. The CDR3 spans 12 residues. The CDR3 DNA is TGTGCCAGCAGCGGCTCCAATTCACCCCTCCACTTT. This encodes CASSGSNSPLHF.

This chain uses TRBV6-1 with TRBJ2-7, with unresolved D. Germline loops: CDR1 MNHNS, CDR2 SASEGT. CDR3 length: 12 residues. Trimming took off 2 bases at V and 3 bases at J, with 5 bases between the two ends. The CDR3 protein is CASSEQIYEQYF. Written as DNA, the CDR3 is TGTGCCAGCAGTGAACAGATCTACGAGCAGTACTTC.

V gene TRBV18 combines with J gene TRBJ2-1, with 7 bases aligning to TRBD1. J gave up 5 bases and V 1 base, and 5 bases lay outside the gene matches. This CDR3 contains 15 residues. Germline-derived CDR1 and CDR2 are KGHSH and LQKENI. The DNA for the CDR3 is TGTGCCAGCTCACCACAGACAGGGCCGAACAATGAGCAGTTCTTC. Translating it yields CASSPQTGPNNEQFF.

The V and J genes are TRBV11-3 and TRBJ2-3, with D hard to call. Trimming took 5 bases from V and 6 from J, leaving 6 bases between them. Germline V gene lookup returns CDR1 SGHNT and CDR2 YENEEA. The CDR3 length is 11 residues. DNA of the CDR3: TGTGCCAGCAGCCTTCTGGATACGCAGTATTTT. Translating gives CASSLLDTQYF.

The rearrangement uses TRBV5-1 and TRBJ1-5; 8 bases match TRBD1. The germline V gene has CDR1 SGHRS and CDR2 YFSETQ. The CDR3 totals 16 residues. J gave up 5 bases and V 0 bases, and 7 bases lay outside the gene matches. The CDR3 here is CASSLDGTGSYQPQHF. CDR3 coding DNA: TGCGCCAGCAGCTTGGACGGGACAGGTTCCTATCAGCCCCAGCATTTT.

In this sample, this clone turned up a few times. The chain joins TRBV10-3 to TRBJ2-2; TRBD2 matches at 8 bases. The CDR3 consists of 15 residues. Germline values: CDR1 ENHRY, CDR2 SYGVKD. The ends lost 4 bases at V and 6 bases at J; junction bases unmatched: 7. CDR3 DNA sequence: TGTGCCATCAGTGCCGGGGGGGGAAAAGCCGGGGAGCTGTTTTTT. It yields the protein CAISAGGGKAGELFF.

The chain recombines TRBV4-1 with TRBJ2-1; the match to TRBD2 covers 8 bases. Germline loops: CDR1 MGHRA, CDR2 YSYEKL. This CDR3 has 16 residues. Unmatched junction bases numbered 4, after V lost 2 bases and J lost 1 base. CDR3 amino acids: CASSQQAGVSYNEQFF. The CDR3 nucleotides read TGCGCCAGCAGCCAACAAGCGGGGGTATCCTACAATGAGCAGTTCTTC.

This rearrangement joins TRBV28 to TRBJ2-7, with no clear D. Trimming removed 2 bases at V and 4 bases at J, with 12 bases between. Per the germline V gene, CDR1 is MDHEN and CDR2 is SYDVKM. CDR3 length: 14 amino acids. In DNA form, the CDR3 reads TGTGCCAGCAGTTTACACGGAGAGAGGTACGAGCAGTACTTC. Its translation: CASSLHGERYEQYF.

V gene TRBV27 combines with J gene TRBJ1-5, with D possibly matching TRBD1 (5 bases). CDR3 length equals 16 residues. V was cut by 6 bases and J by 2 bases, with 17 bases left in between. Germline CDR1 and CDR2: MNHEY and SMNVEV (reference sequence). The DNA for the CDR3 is TGTGCCAGCAGCACAACCCCCGGGGGGGGCAATCAGCCCCAGCATTTT. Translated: CASSTTPGGGNQPQHF.

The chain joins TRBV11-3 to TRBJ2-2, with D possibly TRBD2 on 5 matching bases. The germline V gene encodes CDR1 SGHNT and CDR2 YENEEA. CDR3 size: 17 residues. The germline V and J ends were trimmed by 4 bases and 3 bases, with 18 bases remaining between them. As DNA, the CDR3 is TGTGCCAGCAGCTCCTCCCTCATAGAGGGCGACACCGGGGAGCTGTTTTTT. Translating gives CASSSSLIEGDTGELFF.

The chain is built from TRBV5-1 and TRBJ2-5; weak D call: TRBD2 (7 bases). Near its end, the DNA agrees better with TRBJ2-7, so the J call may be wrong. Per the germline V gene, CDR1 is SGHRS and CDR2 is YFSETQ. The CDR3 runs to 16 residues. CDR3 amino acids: CASSGGRGGPSYEQYF. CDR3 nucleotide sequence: TGCGCCAGCAGCGGGGGGAGGGGGGGGCCCTCCTACGAGCAGTACTTC.